These 23 T cell receptor beta chains were all obtained from the same sample, sequenced in a study of cytomegalovirus exposure and HLA in healthy donors. The PCR contained 60 Vbeta and 13 Jbeta primers. Some clones are missing from TCRdb's copy, which holds only in-frame ones; the method was immunoSEQ multiplex PCR. The sample includes 120,000 or so clones, around 72% of them seen just once. The sample comprised PBMCs. The receptors derive from a woman in her thirties or forties in good health and CMV-seropositive.

The V gene is TRBV7-6, the J gene TRBJ2-3, with D hard to call. The CDR3 is made up of 15 amino acids. Trimming shortened V by 1 base and J by 0 bases, and 8 bases separated the two germline ends. CDR1 and CDR2 (germline): SGHVS, FNYEAQ. CDR3 protein: CASSLGLYSTDTQYF. CDR3 in DNA: TGTGCCAGCAGCTTAGGACTGTATAGCACAGATACGCAGTATTTT.

This CDR3 reads CASSEGGDDETQYF. CDR3 sequence (DNA): TGTGCCAGCAGCGAGGGGGGGGATGACGAGACCCAGTACTTC. V gene TRBV9 combines with J gene TRBJ2-5; D is possibly TRBD2 (7 bases). Germline V gives CDR1 SGDLS, CDR2 YYNGEE. Between the trimmed V and J ends, which lost 3 bases and 5 bases, there was a span of 14 bases. There are 14 residues in the CDR3.

This sequence joins TRBV7-9 and TRBJ1-4; tentatively, D is TRBD1 (6 bases). V shed 4 bases and J shed 5 bases, with 11 bases lying between them. This CDR3 spans 14 amino acids. Per germline, CDR1 SEHNR and CDR2 FQNEAQ (reference sequence). The CDR3 bases are TGTGCCAGCAGCTCTGGACAGTTAAATGAAAAACTGTTTTTT. Translation: CASSSGQLNEKLFF. Looking up the rest from reference TRBV7-9 and TRBJ1-4 gives the full variable domain: DTGVSQNPRHKITKRGQNVTFRCDPISEHNRLYWYRQTLGQGPEFLTYFQNEAQLEKSRLLSDRFSAERPKGSFSTLEIQRTEQGDSAMYLCASSSGQLNEKLFFGSGTQLSVL.

This sequence joins TRBV4-2 and TRBJ2-1; D remains unclear. This CDR3 contains 14 residues. Germline V CDR1 and CDR2: LGHNA, YNFKEQ. V gave up 0 bases and J gave up 7 bases, with 10 bases separating them. The DNA for the CDR3 is TGTGCCAGCAGCCAAGACCGGCCCAGGAATGAGCAGTTCTTC. Translating gives CASSQDRPRNEQFF.

The chain carries TRBV10-3 and TRBJ1-5; 9 nucleotides line up with TRBD1. The CDR3 consists of 16 residues. With V trimmed by 4 bases and J by 1 base, 5 bases remained unmatched. CDR1 is ENHRY, CDR2 SYGVKD, per germline. The CDR3 DNA reads TGTGCCATCAGTGCAGGTGGACAGGGGAGCAATCAGCCCCAGCATTTT. It is translated as CAISAGGQGSNQPQHF.

V is TRBV5-4 and J is TRBJ2-7; 8 nucleotides match TRBD1. V was pared by 4 bases and J by 3 bases, with 3 bases of the junction left unmatched. Germline loops: CDR1 SGHNT, CDR2 YYREEE (reference sequence). The CDR3 is 13 amino acids. CDR3 nucleotides: TGTGCCAGCAGCCGGGGACAGGACTACGAGCAGTACTTC. It is translated as CASSRGQDYEQYF.

The CDR3 is CASSLTSSGAGELFF. As DNA, the CDR3 is TGTGCCAGCAGCTTAACGTCTAGCGGGGCCGGGGAGCTGTTTTTT. The chain joins TRBV7-3 to TRBJ2-2; 9 bases are shared with TRBD2. Trimming took 0 bases from V and 6 from J; bases not matched to a gene: 2. The CDR3 covers 15 residues. Germline CDR1 and CDR2: SGHTA and FQGTGA.

The chain uses TRBV18 and TRBJ2-5; 10 bases are shared with TRBD2. Germline CDR1 KGHSH, CDR2 LQKENI. The J segment lost 3 bases and the V segment lost 1 base, leaving 5 bases of the junction unmatched. The CDR3 sequence is 16 residues long. CDR3 coding DNA: TGTGCCAGCTCACCACTAGCGGGGGGACGGAAAGAGACCCAGTACTTC. Its protein product is CASSPLAGGRKETQYF.

The chain uses TRBV4-3 and TRBJ1-1; D unclear. CDR3 length: 16 residues. CDR1 is LGHNA, CDR2 YSLEER, per germline. Trimming pared 0 bases from V and 0 bases from J, leaving 11 bases between. CDR3 in amino acids: CASSQDGGNMNTEAFF. The CDR3 nucleotides read TGCGCCAGCAGCCAAGATGGTGGCAACATGAACACTGAAGCTTTCTTT.

The rearrangement links TRBV5-1 to TRBJ2-5; TRBD1 matches at 9 bases. V lost 0 bases and J lost 4; bases outside the gene matches: 4. Germline values: CDR1 SGHRS, CDR2 YFSETQ. This CDR3 region has 15 residues. CDR3: CASSLGQGGGETQYF. DNA of the CDR3: TGCGCCAGCAGCTTGGGACAGGGGGGAGGAGAGACCCAGTACTTC. Full variable domain (remainder filled in from reference TRBV5-1 and TRBJ2-5): KAGVTQTPRYLIKTRGQQVTLSCSPISGHRSVSWYQQTPGQGLQFLFEYFSETQRNKGNFPGRFSGRQFSNSRSEMNVSTLELGDSALYLCASSLGQGGGETQYFGPGTRLLVL.

This clone turned up a few times. The chain recombines TRBV15 with TRBJ2-5; the match to TRBD2 covers 8 bases. The CDR3 sequence is 14 residues long. V was clipped by 3 bases and J by 3 bases; unmatched bases: 3. Germline V gives CDR1 LNHNV, CDR2 YYDKDF (reference sequence). CDR3 amino acids: CATSSGGAEETQYF. The CDR3 DNA is TGTGCCACCAGCAGCGGGGGGGCGGAAGAGACCCAGTACTTC.

A word on this clone: Other DNA sequences in the sample encode the same CDR3. The chain recombines TRBV6-5 with TRBJ2-5; D gene uncertain. Trimming left V 5 bases short and J 3 bases short, with 4 bases between. Germline CDR1 reads MNHEY; CDR2 reads SVGAGI. CDR3 length: 11 residues. DNA for the CDR3: TGTGCCAGCAGTCGGGAAGAGACCCAGTACTTC. Amino acid sequence: CASSREETQYF.

CDR3 nucleotide sequence: TGTGCCAGCAGTAAACAGGGATCTAATGAAAAACTGTTTTTT. Its translation is CASSKQGSNEKLFF. This rearrangement joins TRBV6-5 to TRBJ1-4; tentatively, D is TRBD1 (6 bases). Per germline, CDR1 MNHEY and CDR2 SVGAGI. Trimming removed 5 bases at V and 3 bases at J, with 10 bases between. The CDR3 runs 14 residues.

The CDR3 DNA reads as TGCGCCAGCAGCGCCTCCCCGGGACAGGGGGCCCACGAGCAGTACTTC. Translation: CASSASPGQGAHEQYF. This chain links TRBV4-1 with TRBJ2-7, with 12 positions matching TRBD1. Germline V gene sequence: CDR1 MGHRA, CDR2 YSYEKL. The CDR3 has 16 residues. V shed 5 bases, J shed 5 bases, and the junction held 10 bases outside the gene matches.

V gene TRBV15 combines with J gene TRBJ1-2; unclear D gene. With 0 bases removed from V and 1 base from J, the gap between germline ends came to 9 bases. The germline CDR1 and CDR2 sequences are LNHNV and YYDKDF (reference sequence). The CDR3 spans 15 residues. Here the CDR3 reads CATSRDPGFNYGYTF. The CDR3 DNA follows: TGTGCCACCAGCAGAGACCCGGGATTTAACTATGGCTACACCTTC.

The chain recombines TRBV19 with TRBJ1-1; D uncertain. Deletions cut 3 bases from V and 7 bases from J, with 12 bases between. There are 13 residues in the CDR3. Germline V lookup: CDR1 LNHDA, CDR2 SQIVND (reference sequence). The CDR3 DNA reads as TGTGCCAGTAGTATTGAGTTCCATCTTGAAGCTTTCTTT. Translated: CASSIEFHLEAFF.

CDR3 amino acids: CASSLGGSYQETQYF. Here the CDR3 DNA reads TGCGCCAGCAGCTTGGGAGGTTCGTACCAAGAGACCCAGTACTTC. The chain has TRBV5-1 and TRBJ2-5; the D is unclear. Trimming removed 0 bases at V and 0 bases at J, with 9 bases between. The CDR3 length is 15 residues. CDR1 SGHRS and CDR2 YFSETQ come from the germline V gene.

This clone was found a few times. CDR3: CASSYSATSTDTQYF. The CDR3 region has the DNA TGTGCCAGCAGTTACTCGGCCACAAGCACAGATACGCAGTATTTT. The chain couples TRBV6-5 to TRBJ2-3, with unresolved D. This CDR3 has 15 residues. CDR1 MNHEY and CDR2 SVGAGI come from the germline V gene. V lost 0 bases, J lost 0 bases, and 7 bases lay in between.

The V call is TRBV6-6, the J call TRBJ1-2; TRBD1 matches 7 bases. Germline V gene sequence: CDR1 MNHNY, CDR2 SVGAGI (reference sequence). This CDR3 has 14 amino acids. J was trimmed by 4 bases and V by 5 bases; bases with no gene match: 7. CDR3: CASSPGQELYGYTF. The DNA for the CDR3 is TGTGCCAGCAGTCCTGGACAGGAACTCTATGGCTACACCTTC.

The chain joins TRBV5-1 to TRBJ2-2; the D is unclear. The germline V gene encodes CDR1 SGHRS and CDR2 YFSETQ. The CDR3 length is 14 residues. V was clipped by 0 bases and J by 2 bases, with 5 bases between them. The chain's CDR3 is CASSLGRNTGELFF. The CDR3 DNA sequence: TGCGCCAGCAGCTTGGGGAGAAACACCGGGGAGCTGTTTTTT.

This clone was observed a handful of times. This chain links TRBV4-2 with TRBJ1-6; 12 bases map to TRBD1. This CDR3 spans 17 amino acids. Germline loops: CDR1 LGHNA, CDR2 YNFKEQ. The trim removed 0 bases at V and 8 bases at J, leaving 5 bases unmatched. The CDR3 bases are TGTGCCAGCAGCCAAGATCCGGGACAGGGGGCGGATTCACCCCTCCACTTT. This sequence encodes CASSQDPGQGADSPLHF.

The chain recombines TRBV6-6 with TRBJ1-1, with a weak D call TRBD1 (6 bases). This CDR3 region has 14 residues. Germline V CDR1 and CDR2: MNHNY, SVGAGI (reference sequence). Trimming removed 0 bases from V and 5 bases from J, with 10 bases in between. CDR3 region: CASSYSGQWTEAFF. CDR3 nucleotides: TGTGCCAGCAGTTACTCGGGACAATGGACTGAAGCTTTCTTT.

The V and J genes are TRBV4-3 and TRBJ2-7, with 7 bases that match TRBD1. Germline V gives CDR1 LGHNA, CDR2 YSLEER. This CDR3 is built from 16 residues. V dropped 2 bases and J dropped 4; count of bases not matched to a gene: 11. The CDR3 DNA is TGCGCCAGCAGCCAACTAATACAGGGGACGACGTACGAGCAGTACTTC. Translation gives CASSQLIQGTTYEQYF.